The clone carrying this TCR beta chain was found a few times. What it binds is unknown. This sample is part of a study of T cell repertoires in cytomegalovirus infection. Study context: Indicated by public TCR beta signatures were CMV infection and matching HLA type.

TCRdb analysed the reads with MiXCR anew, one entry per CDR3 protein. Of under 200,000 distinct CDR3 sequences in the sample, roughly 30% were seen once. CDR3 length: 15 residues. Germline V gene lookup returns CDR1 SGHVS and CDR2 FQNEAQ. V lost 5 bases, J lost 0 bases, and 13 bases lay in between. Study results and caveats: Dominating the ex vivo response were TCR beta clonotypes that were CMV-specific and HLA-C-restricted.

Sequences were obtained from PBMCs. This chain joins TRBV7-8 and TRBJ1-1; D ambiguous. This sequence originates from a human donor in good health (CMV status not recorded). Some clones in this sample may be carry-over from other donors' samples. Here the CDR3 reads CASSRREAMNTEAFF. For the CDR3, the DNA is TGTGCCAGCAGCCGCCGGGAAGCCATGAACACTGAAGCTTTCTTT.